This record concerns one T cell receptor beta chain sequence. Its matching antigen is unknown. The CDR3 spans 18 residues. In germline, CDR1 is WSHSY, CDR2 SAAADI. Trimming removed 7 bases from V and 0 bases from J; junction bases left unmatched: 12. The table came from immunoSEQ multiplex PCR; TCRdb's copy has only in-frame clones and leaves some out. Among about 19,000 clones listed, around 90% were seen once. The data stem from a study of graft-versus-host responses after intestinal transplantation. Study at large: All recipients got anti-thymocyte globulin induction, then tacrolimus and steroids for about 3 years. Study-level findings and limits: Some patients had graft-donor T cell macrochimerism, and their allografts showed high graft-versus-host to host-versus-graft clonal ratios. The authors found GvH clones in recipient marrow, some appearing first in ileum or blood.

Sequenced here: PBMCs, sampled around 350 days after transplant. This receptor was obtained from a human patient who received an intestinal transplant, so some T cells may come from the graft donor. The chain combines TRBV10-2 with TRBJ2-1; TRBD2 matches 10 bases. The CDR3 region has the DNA TGCGCCAGCACCAAGCGGCTAGCGGGAGCCGTCTCCTACAATGAGCAGTTCTTC. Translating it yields CASTKRLAGAVSYNEQFF.